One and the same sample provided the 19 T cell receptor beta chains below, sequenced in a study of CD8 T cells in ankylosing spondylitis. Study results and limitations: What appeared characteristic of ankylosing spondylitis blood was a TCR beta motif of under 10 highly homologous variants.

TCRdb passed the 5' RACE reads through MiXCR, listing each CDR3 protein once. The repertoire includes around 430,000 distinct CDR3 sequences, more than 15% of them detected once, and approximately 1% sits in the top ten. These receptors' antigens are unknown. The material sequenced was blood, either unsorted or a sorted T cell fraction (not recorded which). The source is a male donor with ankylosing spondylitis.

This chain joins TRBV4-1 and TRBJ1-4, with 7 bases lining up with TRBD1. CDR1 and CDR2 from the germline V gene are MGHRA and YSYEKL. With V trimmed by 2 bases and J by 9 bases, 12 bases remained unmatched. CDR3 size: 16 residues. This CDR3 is CASSQPLRDRNQKLFF. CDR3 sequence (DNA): TGCGCCAGCAGCCAACCCCTCCGGGACAGAAATCAAAAACTGTTTTTT.

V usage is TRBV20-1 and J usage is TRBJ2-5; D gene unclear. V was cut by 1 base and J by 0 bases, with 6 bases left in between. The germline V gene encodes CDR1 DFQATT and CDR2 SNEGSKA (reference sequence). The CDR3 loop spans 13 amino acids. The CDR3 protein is CSARGGNQETQYF. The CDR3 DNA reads TGCAGTGCTAGAGGAGGCAACCAAGAGACCCAGTACTTC.

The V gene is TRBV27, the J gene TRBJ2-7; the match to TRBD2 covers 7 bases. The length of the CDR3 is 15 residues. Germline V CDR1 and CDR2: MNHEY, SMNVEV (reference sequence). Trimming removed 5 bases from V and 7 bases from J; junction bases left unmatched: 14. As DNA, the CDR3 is TGTGCCAGCAGTCCGATCGGGCTAGCGGCGGAAGAGCAGTACTTC. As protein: CASSPIGLAAEEQYF.

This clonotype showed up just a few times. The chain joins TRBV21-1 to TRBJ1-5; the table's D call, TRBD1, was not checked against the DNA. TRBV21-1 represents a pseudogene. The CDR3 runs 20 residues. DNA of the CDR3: TGTGCCAGCAGCAAAGGGGGGAAGGGGGGTCCTATTGATGTCAATCAGCCCCAGCATTTT. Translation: CASSKGGKGGPIDVNQPQHF.

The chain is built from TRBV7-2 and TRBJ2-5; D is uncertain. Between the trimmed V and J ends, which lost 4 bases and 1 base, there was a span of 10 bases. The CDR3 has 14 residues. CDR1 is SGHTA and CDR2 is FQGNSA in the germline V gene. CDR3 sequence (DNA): TGTGCCAGCAGCTCAGCTGTAGGCCAAGAGACCCAGTACTTC. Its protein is CASSSAVGQETQYF.

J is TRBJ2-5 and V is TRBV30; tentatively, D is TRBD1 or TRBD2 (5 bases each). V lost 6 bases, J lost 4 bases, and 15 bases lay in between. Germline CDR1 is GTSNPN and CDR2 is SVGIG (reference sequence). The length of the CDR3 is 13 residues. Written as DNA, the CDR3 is TGTGCCTGCACTGGGGCGGGTGGAGAGACCCAGTACTTC. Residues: CACTGAGGETQYF.

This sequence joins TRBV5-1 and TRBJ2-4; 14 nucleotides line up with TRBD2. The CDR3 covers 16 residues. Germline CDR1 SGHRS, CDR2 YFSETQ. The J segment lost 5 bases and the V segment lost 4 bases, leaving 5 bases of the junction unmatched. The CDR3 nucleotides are TGCGCCAGCAGCGGGGGACTAGCGGGAGTTGAAAACATTCAGTACTTC. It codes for CASSGGLAGVENIQYF.

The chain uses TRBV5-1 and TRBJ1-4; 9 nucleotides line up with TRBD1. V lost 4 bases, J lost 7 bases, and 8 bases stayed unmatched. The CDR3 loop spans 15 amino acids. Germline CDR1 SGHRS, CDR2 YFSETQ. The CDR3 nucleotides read TGCGCCAGCAGCATCTCGACAGGGGGAGTTGAAAAACTGTTTTTT. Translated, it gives CASSISTGGVEKLFF.

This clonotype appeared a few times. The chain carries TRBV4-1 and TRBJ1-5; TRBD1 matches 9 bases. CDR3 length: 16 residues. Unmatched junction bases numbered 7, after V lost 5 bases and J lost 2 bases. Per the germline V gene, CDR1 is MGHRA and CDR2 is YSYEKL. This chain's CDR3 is CASSDEGQGRNQPQHF. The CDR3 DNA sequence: TGCGCCAGCAGCGACGAAGGACAGGGGCGCAATCAGCCCCAGCATTTT.

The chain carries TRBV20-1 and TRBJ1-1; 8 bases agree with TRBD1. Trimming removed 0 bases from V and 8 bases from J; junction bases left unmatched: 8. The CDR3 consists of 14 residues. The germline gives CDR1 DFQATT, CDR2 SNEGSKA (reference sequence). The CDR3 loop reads CSAREGTGVAEAFF. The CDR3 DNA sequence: TGCAGTGCTAGAGAAGGGACAGGCGTAGCCGAAGCTTTCTTT.

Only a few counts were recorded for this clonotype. The CDR3: CASTGLEVRPQHF. CDR3 nucleotide sequence: TGTGCCAGCACAGGGTTAGAGGTCAGGCCCCAGCATTTT. The V call is TRBV6-1, the J call TRBJ1-5; D is perhaps TRBD1 (5 bases). Germline V gives CDR1 MNHNS, CDR2 SASEGT. The CDR3 is 13 residues long. V was trimmed by 7 bases and J by 9 bases, leaving 16 bases between them.

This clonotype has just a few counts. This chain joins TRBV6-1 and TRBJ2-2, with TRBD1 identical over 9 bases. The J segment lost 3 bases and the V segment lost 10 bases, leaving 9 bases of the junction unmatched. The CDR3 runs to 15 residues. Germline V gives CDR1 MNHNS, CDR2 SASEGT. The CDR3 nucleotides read TGTGCCACTCACTGGGGACAGGGAGACACCGGGGAGCTGTTTTTT. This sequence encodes CATHWGQGDTGELFF.

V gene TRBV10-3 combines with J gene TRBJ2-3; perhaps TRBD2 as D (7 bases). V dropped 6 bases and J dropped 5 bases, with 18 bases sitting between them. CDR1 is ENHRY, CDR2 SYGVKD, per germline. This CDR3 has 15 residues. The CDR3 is CAIRDGGQGGDTQYF. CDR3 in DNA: TGTGCCATCAGGGACGGGGGGCAAGGAGGAGATACGCAGTATTTT.

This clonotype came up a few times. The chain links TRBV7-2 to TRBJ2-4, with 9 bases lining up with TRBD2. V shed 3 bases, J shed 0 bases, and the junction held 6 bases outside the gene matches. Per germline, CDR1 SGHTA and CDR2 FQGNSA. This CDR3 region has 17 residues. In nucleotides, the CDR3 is TGTGCCAGCAGCTTGGTAGTAGCGGGGGTAGCCAAAAACATTCAGTACTTC. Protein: CASSLVVAGVAKNIQYF.

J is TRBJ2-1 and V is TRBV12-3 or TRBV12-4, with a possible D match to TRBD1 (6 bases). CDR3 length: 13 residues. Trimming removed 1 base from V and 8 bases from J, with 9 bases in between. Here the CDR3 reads CASSLEQGDEQFF. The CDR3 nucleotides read TGTGCCAGCAGTTTAGAACAGGGCGATGAGCAGTTCTTC.

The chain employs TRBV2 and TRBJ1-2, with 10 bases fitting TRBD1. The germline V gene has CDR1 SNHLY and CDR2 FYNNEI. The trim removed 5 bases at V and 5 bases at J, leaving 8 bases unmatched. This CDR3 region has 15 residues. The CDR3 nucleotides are TGTGCCAGCAGTCCCCGGACAGGGGGTGATTATGGCTACACCTTC. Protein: CASSPRTGGDYGYTF.

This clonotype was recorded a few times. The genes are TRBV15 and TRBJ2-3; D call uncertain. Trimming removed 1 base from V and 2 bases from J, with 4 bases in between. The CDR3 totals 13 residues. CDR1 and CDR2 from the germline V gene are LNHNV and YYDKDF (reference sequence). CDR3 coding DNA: TGTGCCACCAGCAGAGCATTCACAGATACGCAGTATTTT. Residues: CATSRAFTDTQYF. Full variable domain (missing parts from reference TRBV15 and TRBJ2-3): DAMVIQNPRYQVTQFGKPVTLSCSQTLNHNVMYWYQQKSSQAPKLLFHYYDKDFNNEADTPDNFQSRRPNTSFCFLDIRSPGLGDTAMYLCATSRAFTDTQYFGPGTRLTVL.

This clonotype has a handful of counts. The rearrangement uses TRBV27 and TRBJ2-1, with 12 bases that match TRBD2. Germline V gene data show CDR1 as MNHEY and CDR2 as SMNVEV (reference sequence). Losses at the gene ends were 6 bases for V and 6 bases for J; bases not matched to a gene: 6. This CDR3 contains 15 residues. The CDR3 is CASSLAGGPSNEQFF. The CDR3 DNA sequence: TGTGCCAGCAGCCTAGCGGGAGGGCCCAGCAATGAGCAGTTCTTC.

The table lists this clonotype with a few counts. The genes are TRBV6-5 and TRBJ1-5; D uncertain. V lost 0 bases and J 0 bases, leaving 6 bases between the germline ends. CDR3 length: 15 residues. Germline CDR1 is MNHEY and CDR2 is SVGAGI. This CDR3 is CASSYSTDSNQPQHF. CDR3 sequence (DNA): TGTGCCAGCAGTTACTCGACGGATAGCAATCAGCCCCAGCATTTT.